What follows are 22 T cell receptor beta chains derived from one specimen sequenced in a study of blood T cell repertoires in COVID-19. Sequenced by immunoSEQ multiplex PCR; TCRdb stores in-frame clones only, minus some. The sample lists some 26,000 clones; around 90% were seen once. The sample taken for sequencing was peripheral blood. The receptors were gathered from a human donor in a cohort sampled during active COVID-19.

Only one count was recorded for this clone. The rearrangement joins TRBV5-4 to TRBJ1-1; D remains ambiguous. Germline V CDR1 and CDR2: SGHNT, YYREEE (reference sequence). The CDR3 consists of 14 residues. V lost 3 bases to trimming and J lost 1 base, with 10 bases between them. This CDR3 reads CASSSKIPNTEAFF. The CDR3 DNA is TGTGCCAGCAGCTCTAAGATACCGAACACTGAAGCTTTCTTT.

The chain uses TRBV7-3 and TRBJ2-2, with TRBD2 matching 8 bases. The germline V gene encodes CDR1 SGHTA and CDR2 FQGTGA. The CDR3 runs 14 residues. Losses at the gene ends were 3 bases for V and 4 bases for J; bases not matched to a gene: 1. The chain's CDR3 is CASSLRGVTGELFF. CDR3 coding DNA: TGTGCCAGCAGCTTGCGGGGGGTCACCGGGGAGCTGTTTTTT.

The chain carries TRBV2 and TRBJ1-4, with unresolved D. Trimming removed 6 bases at V and 8 bases at J, with 10 bases between. Per germline, CDR1 SNHLY and CDR2 FYNNEI. The CDR3 has 12 amino acids. CDR3 sequence (DNA): TGTGCCAGCAGGGACCGGAGGGAAAAACTGTTTTTT. Its translation: CASRDRREKLFF.

The gene calls are TRBV6-1 and TRBJ1-6; 7 positions agree with TRBD1. CDR1 MNHNS and CDR2 SASEGT come from the germline V gene. With V trimmed by 3 bases and J by 7 bases, 3 bases remained unmatched. The CDR3 has 14 amino acids. CDR3: CASSDRDRNSPLHF. CDR3 coding DNA: TGTGCCAGCAGTGACCGGGACAGAAATTCACCCCTCCACTTT.

The V call is TRBV3-1 (or the pseudogene TRBV3-2), the J call TRBJ2-6; D gene unclear. This CDR3 contains 15 residues. The V gene lost 1 base and the J gene lost 0 bases, with 4 bases spanning the gap. Looked up from germline, CDR1 is LGHDT and CDR2 is YNNKEL (reference sequence). This CDR3 reads CASSQGVSGANVLTF. The CDR3 nucleotides are TGTGCCAGCAGCCAAGGCGTCTCTGGGGCCAACGTCCTGACTTTC.

The gene calls are TRBV3-1 (or the pseudogene TRBV3-2) and TRBJ2-1, with a weak D call TRBD2 (6 bases). Trimming left V 2 bases short and J 9 bases short, with 8 bases between. CDR1 LGHDT and CDR2 YNNKEL come from the germline V gene (reference sequence). The CDR3 is made up of 12 amino acids. CDR3 DNA: TGTGCCAGCAGCCAAACTAGCAGTGAGCAGTTCTTC. Translating gives CASSQTSSEQFF.

This rearrangement joins TRBV7-9 to TRBJ2-7; D perhaps matches TRBD1 (6 bases). The V end was cut by 0 bases, the J end by 2 bases, with 11 bases between. The germline V gene has CDR1 SEHNR and CDR2 FQNEAQ (reference sequence). This CDR3 has 15 residues. DNA for the CDR3: TGTGCCAGCAGCTTAGCTGGGTCAGGGGCCTACGAGCAGTACTTC. Translation gives CASSLAGSGAYEQYF.

This clone was observed once. The rearrangement links TRBV3-1 (or the pseudogene TRBV3-2) to TRBJ2-7; 12 bases agree with TRBD1. Germline V gene lookup returns CDR1 LGHDT and CDR2 YNNKEL (reference sequence). The CDR3 extends over 14 amino acids. Trimming took 4 bases from V and 6 from J; bases not matched to a gene: 4. The CDR3 DNA follows: TGTGCCAGCAGCCTGGGACAGGGGGCACGCGAGCAGTACTTC. Translated, it gives CASSLGQGAREQYF.

J is TRBJ1-6 and V is TRBV4-3, with D perhaps TRBD1 (6 bases). Deletions cut 3 bases from V and 7 bases from J, with 7 bases between. The germline V gene has CDR1 LGHNA and CDR2 YSLEER. This CDR3 contains 13 residues. The CDR3 DNA is TGCGCCAGCAGCCAGGGACACAATTCACCCCTCCACTTT. It is translated as CASSQGHNSPLHF.

V and J are TRBV6-5 and TRBJ2-2; D may be TRBD1 (5 bases). V was shortened by 6 bases and J by 6 bases, with 14 bases between the two germline ends. This CDR3 comprises 14 residues. Germline loops: CDR1 MNHEY, CDR2 SVGAGI. The CDR3: CASSLSRGAGELFF. CDR3 bases: TGTGCCAGCAGCCTAAGTAGGGGCGCCGGGGAGCTGTTTTTT.

The chain combines TRBV4-1 with TRBJ1-4; possibly TRBD1 for D (5 bases). Germline lookup yields CDR1 MGHRA and CDR2 YSYEKL. V was pared by 0 bases and J by 15 bases, with 14 bases between. CDR3 length equals 13 residues. The CDR3 bases are TGCGCCAGCAGCCAAGAGACAGCCACGGGGGTGTTTTTT. It encodes CASSQETATGVFF.

The chain recombines TRBV9 with TRBJ2-3; TRBD2 matches 9 bases. The CDR3 is 17 amino acids. The ends lost 0 bases at V and 0 bases at J; junction bases unmatched: 5. Germline lookup yields CDR1 SGDLS and CDR2 YYNGEE. As DNA, the CDR3 is TGTGCCAGCAGCGTAGCCGCGGGGGGGCATAGCACAGATACGCAGTATTTT. This encodes CASSVAAGGHSTDTQYF.

The chain links TRBV7-3 to TRBJ2-1; perhaps TRBD2 as D (7 bases). Trimming removed 5 bases at V and 6 bases at J, with 20 bases between. This CDR3 has 16 amino acids. Germline-derived CDR1 and CDR2 are SGHTA and FQGTGA. The CDR3 DNA follows: TGTGCCAGCAGCCAGACTATCTCGGGGGGCCTCAATGAGCAGTTCTTC. Residues: CASSQTISGGLNEQFF.

The V gene is TRBV6-5, the J gene TRBJ1-1, with D unresolved. CDR3 length equals 11 residues. V lost 4 bases and J lost 8, with 8 bases in between. Germline V gene data show CDR1 as MNHEY and CDR2 as SVGAGI. The DNA for the CDR3 is TGTGCCAGCAGTTCAACAATGGAAGCTTTCTTT. It translates to CASSSTMEAFF.

The gene calls are TRBV7-8 and TRBJ1-2; possible D gene TRBD1, 5 bases. Germline V gene data show CDR1 as SGHVS and CDR2 as FQNEAQ. This CDR3 spans 21 amino acids. Between the trimmed V and J ends, which lost 4 bases and 7 bases, there was a span of 37 bases. The CDR3 DNA is TGTGCCAGCAGCTCCCCAGCCACCCGAGACAGCTCATCGTTAGAGGGAGGTGGCTACACCTTC. This gives the protein CASSSPATRDSSSLEGGGYTF.

The count of this clone is one. This chain links TRBV5-6 with TRBJ1-2, with D perhaps matching TRBD1 (6 bases). Germline CDR1 and CDR2: SGHDT and YYEEEE. The CDR3 extends over 14 amino acids. The V end was cut by 1 base, the J end by 3 bases, with 10 bases between. CDR3 residues: CASSLRRTDYGYTF. As DNA, the CDR3 is TGTGCCAGCAGCTTGCGGAGGACAGACTATGGCTACACCTTC.

The CDR3 nucleotides are TGCGCCAGCAGCCAAGAGAGAGGGTGGGTGCAGTTCTTC. Translated: CASSQERGWVQFF. The chain uses TRBV4-3 and TRBJ2-1, with D possibly being TRBD2 (5 bases). CDR3 length equals 13 residues. CDR1 and CDR2 from the germline V gene are LGHNA and YSLEER. V was trimmed by 0 bases and J by 12 bases, leaving 12 bases between them.

This rearrangement joins TRBV5-6 to TRBJ2-1; 8 nucleotides match TRBD1. This CDR3 has 14 amino acids. CDR1 and CDR2 from the germline V gene are SGHDT and YYEEEE. Germline trimming cut 0 bases from V and 8 bases from J; bases unmatched to any gene: 4. CDR3 nucleotide sequence: TGTGCCAGCAGCTTGGCAGGGGGCGACGATGAGCAGTTCTTC. Translating gives CASSLAGGDDEQFF.

This clone was picked up a small number of times. The rearrangement joins TRBV5-1 to TRBJ2-5; perhaps TRBD2 as D (5 bases). Trimming cost V 6 bases and J 1 base, with 16 bases left between them. The CDR3 length is 15 residues. Per germline, CDR1 SGHRS and CDR2 YFSETQ. The CDR3 DNA sequence: TGCGCCAGCAACCTATGGGGAGAGTCCCAAGAGACCCAGTACTTC. This sequence encodes CASNLWGESQETQYF. The full variable domain, its missing parts supplied by reference TRBV5-1 and TRBJ2-5, is KAGVTQTPRYLIKTRGQQVTLSCSPISGHRSVSWYQQTPGQGLQFLFEYFSETQRNKGNFPGRFSGRQFSNSRSEMNVSTLELGDSALYLCASNLWGESQETQYFGPGTRLLVL.

The genes are TRBV18 and TRBJ2-1, with D possibly matching TRBD2 (5 bases). Per germline, CDR1 KGHSH and CDR2 LQKENI. Trimming cost V 0 bases and J 2 bases, with 8 bases left between them. The CDR3 covers 15 residues. Here the CDR3 reads CASSPPSGAYNEQFF. DNA of the CDR3: TGTGCCAGCTCACCACCCAGCGGAGCCTACAATGAGCAGTTCTTC.

In its sample, this clone was seen once. The gene calls are TRBV7-3 and TRBJ2-5; 13 bases match TRBD2. CDR1 and CDR2 from the germline V gene are SGHTA and FQGTGA. V lost 5 bases to trimming and J lost 2 bases; unmatched junction nucleotides: 5. This CDR3 comprises 16 residues. As DNA, the CDR3 is TGTGCCAGCAGCCCTCAGACTAGCGGGGGGCAAGAGACCCAGTACTTC. Amino acids: CASSPQTSGGQETQYF.

The chain joins TRBV5-4 to TRBJ2-7, with 7 bases aligning to TRBD2. CDR1 and CDR2 (germline): SGHNT, YYREEE (reference sequence). This CDR3 has 16 residues. The V gene end was trimmed by 3 bases and the J gene end by 1 base; junction bases not matched to a gene: 10. In nucleotides, the CDR3 is TGTGCCAGCAGCTCCAGCGGCGGGGGTTTGTCCTACGAGCAGTACTTC. This translates into CASSSSGGGLSYEQYF.